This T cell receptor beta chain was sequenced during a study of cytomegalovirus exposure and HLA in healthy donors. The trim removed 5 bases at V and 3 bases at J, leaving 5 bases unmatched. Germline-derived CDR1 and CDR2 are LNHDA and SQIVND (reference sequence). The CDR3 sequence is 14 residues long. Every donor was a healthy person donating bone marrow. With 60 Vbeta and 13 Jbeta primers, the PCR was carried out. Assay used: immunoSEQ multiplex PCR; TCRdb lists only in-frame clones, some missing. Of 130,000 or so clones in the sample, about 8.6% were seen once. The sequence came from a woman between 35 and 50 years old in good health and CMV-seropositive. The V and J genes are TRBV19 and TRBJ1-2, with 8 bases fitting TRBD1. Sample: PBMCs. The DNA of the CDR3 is TGTGCCAGTAGTGCGGGACAGGCACACTATGGCTACACCTTC. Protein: CASSAGQAHYGYTF. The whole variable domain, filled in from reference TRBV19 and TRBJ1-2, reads DGGITQSPKYLFRKEGQNVTLSCEQNLNHDAMYWYRQDPGQGLRLIYYSQIVNDFQKGDIAEGYSVSREKKESFPLTVTSAQKNPTAFYLCASSAGQAHYGYTFGSGTRLTVV.